These 24 T cell receptor beta chains were sequenced from one sample in a study of blood T cell repertoires in COVID-19. Assay: immunoSEQ multiplex PCR; the TCRdb copy retains only in-frame clones and omits some. The sample has around 150,000 clones; about four fifths are singletons. The material sequenced was peripheral blood. Receptor source: a woman at least 80 years old with acute or convalescent COVID-19.

The chain employs TRBV6-5 and TRBJ1-5; D is possibly TRBD1 (5 bases). The CDR3 runs 15 residues. Trimming stripped 0 bases from V and 6 bases from J, with 12 bases between. The V gene's germline CDR1 is MNHEY and CDR2 SVGAGI. Here the CDR3 reads CASSYSGRDGQPQHF. CDR3 bases: TGTGCCAGCAGTTACTCGGGGCGAGATGGTCAGCCCCAGCATTTT.

This chain links TRBV3-1 (or the pseudogene TRBV3-2) with TRBJ1-1; D unclear. CDR1 and CDR2 (germline): LGHDT, YNNKEL (reference sequence). The CDR3 runs 12 residues. Trimming took off 5 bases at V and 11 bases at J, with 15 bases between the two ends. The DNA of the CDR3 is TGTGCCAGCAGCGCTCTAAGTGGTGATGCTTTCTTT. Its protein product is CASSALSGDAFF.

This sequence joins TRBV9 and TRBJ2-1; 13 nucleotides line up with TRBD2. CDR1 is SGDLS, CDR2 YYNGEE, per germline. The CDR3 runs 16 residues. After removal of 4 bases from V and 9 bases from J, the junction contained 10 bases not matched to a gene. The CDR3 bases are TGTGCCAGCAGCACCGGACTAGCGGGAGCTAGAGTTGAGCAGTTCTTC. Translation gives CASSTGLAGARVEQFF.

This clone was counted between two and nine times. The J gene is TRBJ2-7, the V gene TRBV11-2; 7 bases map to TRBD1. Trimming cost V 5 bases and J 2 bases; bases outside gene matches: 15. This CDR3 region has 17 residues. The germline CDR1 and CDR2 sequences are SGHAT and FQNNGV. Written as DNA, the CDR3 is TGTGCCAGCAGCCCCTACTCAGTAGGGACAGTCACCTACGAGCAGTACTTC. Translation: CASSPYSVGTVTYEQYF.

The CDR3 DNA reads TGTGCCAGCAGCTTAGAATATGGGGGCACCCAGCATTTT. Its translation is CASSLEYGGTQHF. The chain employs TRBV11-2 and TRBJ1-5, with D perhaps matching TRBD1 (6 bases). V lost 0 bases to trimming and J lost 11 bases, with 11 bases between them. Germline lookup yields CDR1 SGHAT and CDR2 FQNNGV. This CDR3 contains 13 residues.

This chain connects TRBV5-6 to TRBJ1-2; 7 nucleotides match TRBD1. Germline V gene lookup returns CDR1 SGHDT and CDR2 YYEEEE. The CDR3 is 16 amino acids. The trim removed 6 bases at V and 7 bases at J, leaving 18 bases unmatched. The CDR3 sequence is CASKAGQNYQGVGYTF. The CDR3 nucleotides are TGTGCCAGCAAGGCGGGACAGAATTACCAAGGGGTTGGCTACACCTTC.

A few counts support this clone. The chain is built from TRBV19 and TRBJ1-1, with D perhaps matching TRBD1 (5 bases). CDR1 and CDR2 (germline): LNHDA, SQIVND (reference sequence). The CDR3 contains 14 residues. V gave up 5 bases and J gave up 1 base, with 11 bases separating them. CDR3 protein: CASSGRGPNTEAFF. The CDR3 nucleotides read TGTGCCAGTAGTGGGAGGGGCCCGAACACTGAAGCTTTCTTT.

The CDR3 region is CASSYSTGLSTGELFF. The CDR3 DNA reads as TGTGCCAGCAGTTACTCTACAGGGCTGAGCACCGGGGAGCTGTTTTTT. The rearrangement links TRBV6-5 to TRBJ2-2; D is possibly TRBD1 (6 bases). CDR1 is MNHEY and CDR2 is SVGAGI in the germline V gene. V was cut by 0 bases and J by 4 bases, with 12 bases left in between. The length of the CDR3 is 16 residues.

V usage is TRBV19 and J usage is TRBJ2-7; TRBD2 matches 12 bases. Germline loops: CDR1 LNHDA, CDR2 SQIVND (reference sequence). CDR3 length equals 13 residues. After removal of 8 bases from V and 2 bases from J, the junction contained 1 base not matched to a gene. The CDR3 DNA is TGTGCCAGTGGACTAGCGGGACCCTACGAGCAGTACTTC. It translates to CASGLAGPYEQYF.

The chain couples TRBV7-2 to TRBJ2-7; 8 positions agree with TRBD2. J gave up 2 bases and V 5 bases, and 11 bases lay outside the gene matches. The CDR3 runs 16 residues. The germline V gene encodes CDR1 SGHTA and CDR2 FQGNSA. CDR3 loop: CASSAAQRGSAYEQYF. The DNA of the CDR3 is TGTGCCAGCAGCGCCGCCCAGCGGGGGTCTGCCTACGAGCAGTACTTC.

This chain links TRBV5-5 with TRBJ2-3; tentatively, D is TRBD1 (6 bases). Germline lookup yields CDR1 SGHKS and CDR2 YYEKEE (reference sequence). CDR3 length equals 14 residues. The V end lost 2 bases, the J end lost 2 bases, and 9 bases lay between the germline ends. CDR3 amino acids: CASSLGTITDTQYF. The CDR3 DNA follows: TGTGCCAGCAGCTTAGGGACAATCACAGATACGCAGTATTTT. The full variable domain, its missing parts supplied by reference TRBV5-5 and TRBJ2-3, is DAGVTQSPTHLIKTRGQQVTLRCSPISGHKSVSWYQQVLGQGPQFIFQYYEKEERGRGNFPDRFSARQFPNYSSELNVNALLLGDSALYLCASSLGTITDTQYFGPGTRLTVL.

In this sample, this clone turned up once. V is TRBV3-1 (or the pseudogene TRBV3-2) and J is TRBJ2-3; tentatively, D is TRBD1 (8 bases). The CDR3 covers 13 residues. Trimming pared 4 bases from V and 8 bases from J, leaving 13 bases between. Per germline, CDR1 LGHDT and CDR2 YNNKEL (reference sequence). The CDR3 protein is CASSREGQATQYF. DNA of the CDR3: TGTGCCAGCAGCCGGGAGGGACAGGCTACGCAGTATTTT.

The V gene is TRBV5-1, the J gene TRBJ2-7; 11 nucleotides agree with TRBD2. Germline V gene data show CDR1 as SGHRS and CDR2 as YFSETQ. This CDR3 has 15 residues. V lost 2 bases, J lost 6 bases, and 7 bases stayed unmatched. Here the CDR3 reads CASSFIAGGPSEQYF. The DNA of the CDR3 is TGCGCCAGCAGCTTCATAGCGGGAGGGCCAAGCGAGCAGTACTTC.

V usage is TRBV24-1 and J usage is TRBJ2-1, with TRBD2 identical over 7 bases. V was pared by 2 bases and J by 9 bases, with 9 bases of the junction left unmatched. The CDR3 length is 15 residues. CDR1 is KGHDR, CDR2 SFDVKD, per germline. The CDR3 coding sequence is TGTGCCACCAGTGATTACGGTGGGAGGGCCGGTGAGCAGTTCTTC. This encodes CATSDYGGRAGEQFF.

CDR3 protein: CASSPGGRGNTIYF. The CDR3 DNA is TGTGCCAGCAGCCCCGGAGGGCGAGGAAACACCATATATTTT. The chain uses TRBV11-2 and TRBJ1-3, with D uncertain. This CDR3 has 14 residues. The germline V and J ends were trimmed by 5 bases and 4 bases, with 12 bases remaining between them. Germline CDR1 is SGHAT and CDR2 is FQNNGV.

This clone has just a few counts. The chain has TRBV5-1 and TRBJ2-7; D unresolved. Trimming took 0 bases from V and 1 from J, leaving 8 bases between them. The CDR3 has 14 amino acids. Germline CDR1 and CDR2: SGHRS and YFSETQ. CDR3 sequence reads: CASSLGYASYEQYF. The CDR3, as DNA: TGCGCCAGCAGCTTGGGATACGCGTCCTACGAGCAGTACTTC.

This clone was seen a single time. The rearrangement links TRBV2 to TRBJ1-3, with unresolved D. The V and J ends lost 1 base and 0 bases respectively, with 10 bases between them. The CDR3 consists of 16 residues. Per the germline V gene, CDR1 is SNHLY and CDR2 is FYNNEI. CDR3 sequence (DNA): TGTGCCAGCAGTGAAGAAACTACCCACTCTGGAAACACCATATATTTT. It translates to CASSEETTHSGNTIYF.

The gene calls are TRBV5-1 and TRBJ1-1; D perhaps matches TRBD1 (6 bases). The CDR3 length is 16 residues. Germline values: CDR1 SGHRS, CDR2 YFSETQ. Trimming cost V 2 bases and J 1 base, with 15 bases left between them. The CDR3 DNA reads as TGCGCCAGCAGCTTTACAGGGCCCCCGTCGAACACTGAAGCTTTCTTT. Amino acid sequence: CASSFTGPPSNTEAFF.

V gene TRBV5-4 combines with J gene TRBJ2-1; D call uncertain. In germline, CDR1 is SGHNT, CDR2 YYREEE (reference sequence). The CDR3 is 15 residues long. With 4 bases removed from V and 0 bases from J, the gap between germline ends came to 11 bases. In DNA form, the CDR3 reads TGTGCCAGCAGCAGCCCCTCCCGCTCCTACAATGAGCAGTTCTTC. It specifies CASSSPSRSYNEQFF.

The chain links TRBV2 to TRBJ1-5, with TRBD1 matching over 8 bases. Germline-derived CDR1 and CDR2 are SNHLY and FYNNEI. The CDR3 covers 15 residues. After removal of 3 bases from V and 6 bases from J, the junction contained 7 bases not matched to a gene. CDR3 in DNA: TGTGCCAGCAGTGACCAGCAGGGGGCATTTCAGCCCCAGCATTTT. Translated: CASSDQQGAFQPQHF. Full variable domain (rest looked up from reference TRBV2 and TRBJ1-5): EPEVTQTPSHQVTQMGQEVILRCVPISNHLYFYWYRQILGQKVEFLVSFYNNEISEKSEIFDDQFSVERPDGSNFTLKIRSTKLEDSAMYFCASSDQQGAFQPQHFGDGTRLSIL.

The chain uses TRBV7-9 and TRBJ2-2; tentative D call: TRBD2 (5 bases). The CDR3 sequence is 15 residues long. Trimming shortened V by 5 bases and J by 0 bases, and 10 bases separated the two germline ends. Germline values: CDR1 SEHNR, CDR2 FQNEAQ (reference sequence). This CDR3 is CASSRTGANTGELFF. Here the CDR3 DNA reads TGTGCCAGCAGCCGGACTGGCGCGAACACCGGGGAGCTGTTTTTT.

This clone was detected only once. The rearrangement links TRBV2 to TRBJ1-6; TRBD1 matches at 8 bases. Trimming removed 6 bases from V and 7 bases from J; junction bases left unmatched: 2. The CDR3 extends over 13 amino acids. CDR1 and CDR2 from the germline V gene are SNHLY and FYNNEI. CDR3 in DNA: TGTGCCAGCAGCGACAGGGGAAATTCACCCCTCCACTTT. Translation gives CASSDRGNSPLHF. The whole variable domain, remainder taken from reference TRBV2 and TRBJ1-6, is EPEVTQTPSHQVTQMGQEVILRCVPISNHLYFYWYRQILGQKVEFLVSFYNNEISEKSEIFDDQFSVERPDGSNFTLKIRSTKLEDSAMYFCASSDRGNSPLHFGNGTRLTVT.

This clone has more than one count but fewer than ten. The chain employs TRBV15 and TRBJ1-5; D is undetermined. The CDR3 length is 16 residues. Germline CDR1 reads LNHNV; CDR2 reads YYDKDF (reference sequence). V was shortened by 5 bases and J by 3 bases, with 17 bases between the two germline ends. In DNA, the CDR3 is TGTGCCACCAGCGAGGGAGGTACCAGAACCAATCAGCCCCAGCATTTT. Protein: CATSEGGTRTNQPQHF. The full variable domain, rest sourced from reference TRBV15 and TRBJ1-5, is DAMVIQNPRYQVTQFGKPVTLSCSQTLNHNVMYWYQQKSSQAPKLLFHYYDKDFNNEADTPDNFQSRRPNTSFCFLDIRSPGLGDTAMYLCATSEGGTRTNQPQHFGDGTRLSIL.

This clone was seen only once. The rearrangement joins TRBV5-1 to TRBJ2-4, with 9 bases aligning to TRBD1. V shed 4 bases, J shed 0 bases, and the junction held 5 bases outside the gene matches. This CDR3 is built from 16 residues. CDR1 SGHRS and CDR2 YFSETQ come from the germline V gene. CDR3 bases: TGCGCCAGCAGCCAAGACAGGGGGTCAGCCAAAAACATTCAGTACTTC. This encodes CASSQDRGSAKNIQYF.